A single sample gave rise to the 2 T cell receptor beta chains below, sequenced in a study of T cells in women clearing cervical HPV infection. The data were produced by immunoSEQ multiplex PCR, yet TCRdb's version contains in-frame clones alone and is incomplete. The sample has tens of thousands of clones. The specimen sequenced was blood buffy coat. The receptors come from a woman between 18 and 75 years old with a cervical HPV16 infection that either progressed to CIN3+ or cleared (not recorded which).

Remarks on this clone: The read terminates 3 residues ahead of where the CDR3 ends, so the germline J gene completes it. The rearrangement uses TRBV19 and TRBJ1-6, with 7 bases identical to TRBD1. The CDR3 length is 15 residues. Per the germline V gene, CDR1 is LNHDA and CDR2 is SQIVND (reference sequence). With 7 bases clipped from V and 7 bases from J, the junction kept 10 bases outside the gene matches. This CDR3 is CASKFRGQPNSPLHF. The covered CDR3 bases are TGTGCCAGTAAGTTTAGGGGACAGCCGAATTCACCC.

Turning to this clone: With the read ending 3 residues before the CDR3 end, the germline J gene is used to fill in that end. The chain combines TRBV19 with TRBJ2-1, with D possibly being TRBD1 (6 bases). Germline assignment: CDR1 LNHDA and CDR2 SQIVND (reference sequence). V lost 6 bases to trimming and J lost 5 bases, with 11 bases between them. The CDR3 runs to 13 residues. CDR3 region: CASRQGYDNEQFF. The DNA read from the CDR3 is TGTGCCAGTAGACAGGGTTACGACAATGAG.